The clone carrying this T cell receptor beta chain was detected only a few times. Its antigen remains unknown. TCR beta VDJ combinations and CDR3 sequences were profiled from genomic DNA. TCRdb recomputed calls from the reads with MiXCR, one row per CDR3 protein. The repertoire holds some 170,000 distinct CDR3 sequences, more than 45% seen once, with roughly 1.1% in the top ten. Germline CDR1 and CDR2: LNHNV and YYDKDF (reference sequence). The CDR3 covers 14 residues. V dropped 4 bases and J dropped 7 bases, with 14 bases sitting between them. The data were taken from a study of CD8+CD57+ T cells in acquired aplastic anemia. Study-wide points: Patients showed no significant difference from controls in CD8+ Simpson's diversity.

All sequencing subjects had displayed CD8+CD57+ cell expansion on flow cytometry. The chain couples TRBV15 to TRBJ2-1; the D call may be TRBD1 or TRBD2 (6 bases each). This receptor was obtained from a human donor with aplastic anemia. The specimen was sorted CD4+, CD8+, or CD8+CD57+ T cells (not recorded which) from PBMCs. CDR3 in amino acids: CATSKGGGGNEQFF. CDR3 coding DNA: TGTGCCACCAGCAAAGGAGGGGGTGGGAATGAGCAGTTCTTC.